A single sample gave rise to the 2 T cell receptor beta chains below, sequenced in a study of sequential checkpoint blockade in melanoma. Noted treatment: randomized to nivolumab then ipilimumab (arm A) or the reverse (arm B). The data were produced by immunoSEQ multiplex PCR, yet TCRdb's version contains in-frame clones alone and is incomplete. The sample includes around 5,000 clones, approximately 20% of them seen just once. Sequenced here: tumor tissue (inferred from file names), sampled from a patient given nivolumab and ipilimumab in sequence. These receptors were taken from a human donor with melanoma.

This clone came up a few times. The V gene is TRBV6-8, the J gene TRBJ1-2; D might be TRBD1 (6 bases). V was clipped by 6 bases and J by 4 bases, with 18 bases between them. Per the germline V gene, CDR1 is MNHGY and CDR2 is SAAAGT. The CDR3 consists of 15 residues. In nucleotides, the CDR3 is TGTGCCAGCAGCGTCGGTCCGGGGGGCGCCTATGGCTACACCTTC. Residues: CASSVGPGGAYGYTF.

This clone occurred a few times. In nucleotides, the CDR3 is TGTGCCAGCAGTTTAAACCCTAATATGCTGTTTTTT. Amino acids: CASSLNPNMLFF. The genes are TRBV28 and TRBJ1-4; D remains ambiguous. Germline-derived CDR1 and CDR2 are MDHEN and SYDVKM. This CDR3 is 12 amino acids long. V lost 2 bases, J lost 14 bases, and 12 bases lay in between.